The table lists the clone carrying this T cell receptor (beta chain) with many counts. The V and J ends lost 2 bases and 10 bases respectively, with 9 bases between them. Per germline, CDR1 SSHAT and CDR2 FNYEAQ (reference sequence). The CDR3 covers 13 residues. Time point reported: longitudinal time-point 2. Via MiXCR, TCRdb re-called the 5' RACE reads, giving one row per CDR3 protein. The sample consists of approximately 85,000 distinct CDR3 sequences, under 15% of them appearing once. This entry belongs to a study of neurological immune-mediated disorders. The source is a female donor with HTLV-1-associated myelopathy (HAM/TSP). The sample consisted of PBMCs. The chain combines TRBV7-7 with TRBJ1-6; no clear D. CDR3 in amino acids: CASSLSADSPLHF. CDR3 nucleotide sequence: TGTGCCAGCAGCTTATCGGCGGACTCACCCCTCCACTTT.